This TCR beta chain is drawn from a study of T cell repertoires in cytomegalovirus infection. The germline gives CDR1 SGHVS, CDR2 FQNEAQ. This CDR3 is 17 amino acids long. With V trimmed by 7 bases and J by 5 bases, 17 bases remained unmatched. This clonotype occurred many times. Its antigen is unknown. TCRdb re-analysed the reads in MiXCR, keeping a single row per CDR3 protein. The sample lists some 110,000 distinct CDR3 sequences; 9.5% to 13% were seen once. Material for sequencing was PBMCs, sequenced either directly or after in vitro stimulation (not recorded which). This receptor was obtained from a human donor in good health (CMV status not recorded). Some clones in this sample may be carry-over from other donors' samples. The chain links TRBV7-8 to TRBJ2-5, with 9 bases identical to TRBD2. Here the CDR3 DNA reads TGTGCCAGCACCTTTATAATACTAGCGGGCCGCCAGGAGACCCAGTACTTC. Translated: CASTFIILAGRQETQYF.